Below, 4 T cell receptor beta chains from the same sample are listed, as sequenced in a study of CD8+ T cells in alopecia areata. Isolated RNA was reverse transcribed into cDNA used as the sequencing template. TCRdb's table, derived via immunoSEQ multiplex PCR, lists solely in-frame clones and lacks some. Counted here are tens of thousands of clones, approximately 72% occurring once; the ten biggest clones make up 23%. Described treatment: oral pan-JAK inhibitor, 5-10 mg twice daily. Source: CD8+ T cells sorted from blood, taken at week 24, from a patient treated with tofacitinib. Receptors originate from a human donor with alopecia areata.

V gene TRBV7-6 combines with J gene TRBJ2-1; TRBD2 matches 12 bases. Trimming took 5 bases from V and 2 from J; bases not matched to a gene: 4. The CDR3 has 16 residues. CDR1 and CDR2 from the germline V gene are SGHVS and FNYEAQ. CDR3 nucleotides: TGTGCCAGCAGCCCCACTAGCGGGGGGCCCTACAATGAGCAGTTCTTC. Its translation is CASSPTSGGPYNEQFF.

The genes are TRBV27 and TRBJ1-5; 9 bases fit TRBD1. The V gene end was trimmed by 6 bases and the J gene end by 4 bases; junction bases not matched to a gene: 4. Germline V gene lookup returns CDR1 MNHEY and CDR2 SMNVEV (reference sequence). There are 14 residues in the CDR3. The CDR3 spells CASRPTGGNQPQHF. Written as DNA, the CDR3 is TGTGCCAGCAGACCGACAGGGGGGAATCAGCCCCAGCATTTT.

The chain recombines TRBV7-2 with TRBJ2-4; 9 bases agree with TRBD1. The J segment lost 8 bases and the V segment lost 5 bases, leaving 4 bases of the junction unmatched. The V gene's germline CDR1 is SGHTA and CDR2 FQGNSA. The CDR3 has 13 residues. Here the CDR3 reads CASSRWTGDIQYF. CDR3 nucleotide sequence: TGTGCCAGCAGCCGATGGACAGGGGACATTCAGTACTTC.

This rearrangement joins TRBV11-2 to TRBJ2-3; no clear D gene. The V and J ends lost 3 bases and 2 bases respectively, with 12 bases between them. The CDR3 is 15 residues long. Germline V gene data show CDR1 as SGHAT and CDR2 as FQNNGV. CDR3 bases: TGTGCCAGCAGCTTTCAGAACCTACCCACAGATACGCAGTATTTT. This gives the protein CASSFQNLPTDTQYF.